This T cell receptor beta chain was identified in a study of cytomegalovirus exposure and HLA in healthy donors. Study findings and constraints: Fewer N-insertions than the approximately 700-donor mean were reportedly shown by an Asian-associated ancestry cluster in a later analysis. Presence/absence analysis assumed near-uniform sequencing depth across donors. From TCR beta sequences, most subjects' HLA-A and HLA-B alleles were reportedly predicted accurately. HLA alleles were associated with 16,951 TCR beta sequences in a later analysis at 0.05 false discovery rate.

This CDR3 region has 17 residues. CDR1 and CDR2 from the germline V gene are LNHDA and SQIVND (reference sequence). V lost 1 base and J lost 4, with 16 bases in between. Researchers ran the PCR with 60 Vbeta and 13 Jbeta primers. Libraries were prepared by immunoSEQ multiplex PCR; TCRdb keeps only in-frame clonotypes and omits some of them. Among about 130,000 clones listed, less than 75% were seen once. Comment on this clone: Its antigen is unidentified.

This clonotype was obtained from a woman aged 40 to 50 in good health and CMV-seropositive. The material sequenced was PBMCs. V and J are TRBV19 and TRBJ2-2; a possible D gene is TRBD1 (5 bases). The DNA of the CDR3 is TGTGCCAGTAGTATAGTTAAAGGGGTTAAGAGCACCGGGGAGCTGTTTTTT. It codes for CASSIVKGVKSTGELFF.